These T cell receptor beta chains were read from a single sample in a study of beta chain features in type 1 diabetes. Some clones are missing from TCRdb's copy, which holds only in-frame ones; the method was immunoSEQ multiplex PCR. The sample has about 650,000 clones, around 12% seen once. The source material was naive CD4+ T cells from blood. Receptors originate from a young man with type 1 diabetes. Both conserved end residues are part of each CDR3.

CDR3aa,j_gene,v_gene
CASSLKYSPLHF,TRBJ1-6,TRBV28
CASSANGDTEAFF,TRBJ1-1,TRBV6-4
CASSGDPGATYEQYF,TRBJ2-7,TRBV28
CASSLDREVQPQHF,TRBJ1-5,TRBV7-2
CASSPGGPGLVFTGELFF,TRBJ2-2,TRBV13
CASSVDRGGYTF,TRBJ1-2,TRBV2
CAWSVLTGANVLTF,TRBJ2-6,TRBV30
CASSLDVESYGYTF,TRBJ1-2,TRBV7-2
CASSFRRGSGGNEQFF,TRBJ2-1,TRBV11-2
CASSERENQPQHF,TRBJ1-5,TRBV6-1
CASSLQGDNEQFF,TRBJ2-1,TRBV6-4
CATRAGTTGELFF,TRBJ2-2,TRBV7-2
CASTAGGYEQYF,TRBJ2-7,TRBV7-9
CASNPLKGGGAYNEQFF,TRBJ2-1,TRBV2
CASSPLARAEAFF,TRBJ1-1,TRBV7-9
CASSETLTRGTDTQYF,TRBJ2-3,TRBV27
CASSLEGLASTDTQYF,TRBJ2-3,TRBV5-1
CASSQQGMNTEAFF,TRBJ1-1,TRBV2